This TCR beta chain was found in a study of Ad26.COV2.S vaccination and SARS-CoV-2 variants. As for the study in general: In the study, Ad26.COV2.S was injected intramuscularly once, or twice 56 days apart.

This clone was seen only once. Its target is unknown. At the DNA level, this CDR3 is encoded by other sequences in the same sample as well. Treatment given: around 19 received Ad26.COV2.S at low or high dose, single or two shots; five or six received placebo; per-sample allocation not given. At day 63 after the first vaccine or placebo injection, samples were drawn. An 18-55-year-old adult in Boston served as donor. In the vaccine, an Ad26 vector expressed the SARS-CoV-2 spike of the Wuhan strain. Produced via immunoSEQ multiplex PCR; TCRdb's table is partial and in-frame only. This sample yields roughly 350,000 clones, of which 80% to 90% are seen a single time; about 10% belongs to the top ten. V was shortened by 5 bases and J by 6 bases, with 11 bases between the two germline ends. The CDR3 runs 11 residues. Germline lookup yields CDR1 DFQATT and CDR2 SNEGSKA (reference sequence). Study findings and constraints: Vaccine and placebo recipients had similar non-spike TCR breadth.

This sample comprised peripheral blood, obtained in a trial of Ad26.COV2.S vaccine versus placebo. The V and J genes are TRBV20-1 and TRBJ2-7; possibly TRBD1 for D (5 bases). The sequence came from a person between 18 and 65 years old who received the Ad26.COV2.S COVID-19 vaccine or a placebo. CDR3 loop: CSARDRGEQYF. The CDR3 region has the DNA TGCAGTGCTCGCGACAGAGGCGAGCAGTACTTC.